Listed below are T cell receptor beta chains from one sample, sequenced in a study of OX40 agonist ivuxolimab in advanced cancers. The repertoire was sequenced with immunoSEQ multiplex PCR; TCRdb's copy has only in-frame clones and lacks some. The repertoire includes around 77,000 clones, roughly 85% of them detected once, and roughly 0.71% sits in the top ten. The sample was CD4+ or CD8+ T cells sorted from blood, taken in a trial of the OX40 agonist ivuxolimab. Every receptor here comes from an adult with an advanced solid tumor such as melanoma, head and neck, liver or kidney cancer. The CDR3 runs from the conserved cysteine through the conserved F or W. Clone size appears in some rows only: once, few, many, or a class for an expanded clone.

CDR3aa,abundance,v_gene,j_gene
CASSERQAGLYEQYF,.,TRBV9,TRBJ2-7
CASSLGLAGDTQYF,.,TRBV6-1,TRBJ2-3
CASSSQGFQETQYF,few,TRBV7-2,TRBJ2-5
CASSPWEGAETQYF,.,TRBV18,TRBJ2-5
CASSHGAGGGPDTQYF,once,TRBV5-4,TRBJ2-3
CASSPVLGEETQYF,.,TRBV11-1,TRBJ2-5
CASSRLGWQYF,few,TRBV25-1,TRBJ2-7
CASSGGSGRKQFF,.,TRBV7-2,TRBJ2-1
CAISEAVGGQVLGYTF,.,TRBV10-3,TRBJ1-2
CAWSRGGLSGELFF,.,TRBV30,TRBJ2-2
CASSSPGQITGEQYF,.,TRBV5-4,TRBJ2-7
CASTRGQGTQTQYF,once,TRBV6-1,TRBJ2-5
CSVGRGVQQNTEAFF,.,TRBV29-1,TRBJ1-1
CASSSQVAGADTQYF,once,TRBV19,TRBJ2-3
CASSLGPPIGRNEQYF,.,TRBV7-6,.
CASSELGGAGYGYTF,.,TRBV6-1,TRBJ1-2
CASSLAPAGGPETQYF,.,TRBV5-1,TRBJ2-5
CASSNGSSAATEAFF,.,TRBV21-1,TRBJ1-1
CASSRNRDSPLHF,.,TRBV6-1,TRBJ1-6
CASSVDGQGNNEQFF,.,TRBV9,TRBJ2-1
CASSAGTVGTEAFF,.,TRBV5-1,TRBJ1-1
CASSETGVTFEQYF,.,TRBV7-3,TRBJ2-7
CASSLDRAYEQYF,.,TRBV7-8,TRBJ2-7
CASSPSTTGREKLFF,.,TRBV19,TRBJ1-4
CASSSSRGRPIEAFF,once,TRBV19,TRBJ1-1
CASSQDLGGAGTDTQYF,.,TRBV4-1,TRBJ2-3
CASRTTGGYGYTF,.,TRBV5-1,TRBJ1-2
CASSRSGRNTEAFF,.,TRBV5-1,TRBJ1-1
CASSLDGGRSDTQYF,.,TRBV5-4,TRBJ2-3
CASRQDRDHYGYTF,.,TRBV6-5,TRBJ1-2
CASSVATLGLAFF,.,TRBV9,TRBJ1-1
CASSPTSPAKLFF,.,TRBV18,TRBJ1-4
CASSLMGQNGDTQYF,.,TRBV7-2,TRBJ2-3
CASKGQGHPPLHF,.,TRBV6-6,TRBJ1-6
CASSFRQGPYEQYF,few,TRBV5-1,TRBJ2-7
CSVRLQVREQYF,.,TRBV29-1,TRBJ2-7
CAWSGFRVNGYTF,once,TRBV30,TRBJ1-2
CASSHGTGLPQETQYF,.,TRBV5-6,TRBJ2-5
CASSGNTEAFF,.,TRBV28,TRBJ1-1
CASSPQGVGGETQYF,few,TRBV7-2,TRBJ2-5
CASSQQETQYF,.,TRBV5-1,TRBJ2-5
CASSPSLGGDTQYF,.,TRBV18,TRBJ2-3
CASSSHMNTEAFF,once,TRBV9,TRBJ1-1
CATADPGDVGYTF,.,TRBV6-1,TRBJ1-2
CASSQLENTEAFF,few,TRBV18,TRBJ1-1
CAISNRNQPQHF,.,TRBV10-3,TRBJ1-5
CASSQQGPGAGNEKLFF,.,TRBV4-3,TRBJ1-4
CASSLAGTLNGETQYF,.,TRBV5-4,TRBJ2-5
CASSLGWGLQETQYF,.,TRBV5-8,TRBJ2-5
CASSLLSMSGRYEQYF,.,TRBV5-1,TRBJ2-7
CASSPYGDTQYF,few,TRBV7-7,TRBJ2-3